This T cell receptor beta chain was identified in a study of cytomegalovirus exposure and HLA in healthy donors. Overall study context: Prior work identified 95 million to 120 million unique TCR beta sequences in roughly 190 million T cells. Study-wide points: TCR beta chains numbering 164 were designated cytomegalovirus-associated. Per a later analysis, 18,000 or so TCR beta sequences showed association with HLA alleles at 0.05 false discovery rate. Most TCR sequences proved rare, with some public TCRs found in many donors.

Primers included in the PCR were 60 Vbeta and 13 Jbeta primers. Produced via immunoSEQ multiplex PCR; TCRdb's table is partial and in-frame only. Of some 130,000 clones in the sample, less than 85% are singletons; the top ten hold 1.5% to 1.9%. This clone was seen just once. What it recognizes is unknown. An end of the junction does not agree with germline; a read error may underlie this. Looked up from germline, CDR1 is SEHNR and CDR2 is FQNEAQ (reference sequence). CDR3 length: 13 residues. This clonotype originated in a man in his forties in good health and CMV-seronegative. The sample taken for sequencing was PBMCs. This rearrangement joins TRBV7-9 to TRBJ2-2; D is unclear. CDR3 loop: CSSSLVGAGELFF. Written as DNA, the CDR3 is TGTTCCAGCAGCTTAGTAGGAGCCGGGGAGCTGTTTTTT.